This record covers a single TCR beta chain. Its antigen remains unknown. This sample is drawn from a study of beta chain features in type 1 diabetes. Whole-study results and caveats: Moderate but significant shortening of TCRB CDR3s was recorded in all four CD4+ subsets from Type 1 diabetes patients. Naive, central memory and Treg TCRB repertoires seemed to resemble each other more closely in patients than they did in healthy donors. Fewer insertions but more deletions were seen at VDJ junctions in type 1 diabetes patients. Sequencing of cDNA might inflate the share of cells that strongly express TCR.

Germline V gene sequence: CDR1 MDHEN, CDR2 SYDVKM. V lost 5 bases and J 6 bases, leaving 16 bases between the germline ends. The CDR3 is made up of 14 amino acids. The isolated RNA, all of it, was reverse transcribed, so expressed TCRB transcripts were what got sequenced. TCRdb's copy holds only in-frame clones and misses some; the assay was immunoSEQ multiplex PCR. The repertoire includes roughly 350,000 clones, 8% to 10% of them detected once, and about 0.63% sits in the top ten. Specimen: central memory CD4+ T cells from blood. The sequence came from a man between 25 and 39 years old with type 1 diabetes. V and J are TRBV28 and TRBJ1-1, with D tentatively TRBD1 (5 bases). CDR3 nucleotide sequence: TGTGCCAGCAGTCCTCCAGGGAGCAGCCCTGAAGCTTTCTTT. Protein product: CASSPPGSSPEAFF.